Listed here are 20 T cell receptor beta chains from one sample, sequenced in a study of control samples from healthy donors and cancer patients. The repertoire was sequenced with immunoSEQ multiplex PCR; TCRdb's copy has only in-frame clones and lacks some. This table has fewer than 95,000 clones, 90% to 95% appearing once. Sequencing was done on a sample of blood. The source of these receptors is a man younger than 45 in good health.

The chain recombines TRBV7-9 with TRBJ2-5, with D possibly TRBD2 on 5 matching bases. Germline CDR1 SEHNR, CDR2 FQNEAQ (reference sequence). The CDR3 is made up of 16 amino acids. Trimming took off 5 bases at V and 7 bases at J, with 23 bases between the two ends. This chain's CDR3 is CASSRSGLKLTGTQYF. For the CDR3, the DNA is TGTGCCAGCAGCCGTTCCGGACTTAAACTAACGGGGACCCAGTACTTC. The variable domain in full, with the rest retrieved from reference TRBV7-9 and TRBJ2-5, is DTGVSQNPRHKITKRGQNVTFRCDPISEHNRLYWYRQTLGQGPEFLTYFQNEAQLEKSRLLSDRFSAERPKGSFSTLEIQRTEQGDSAMYLCASSRSGLKLTGTQYFGPGTRLLVL.

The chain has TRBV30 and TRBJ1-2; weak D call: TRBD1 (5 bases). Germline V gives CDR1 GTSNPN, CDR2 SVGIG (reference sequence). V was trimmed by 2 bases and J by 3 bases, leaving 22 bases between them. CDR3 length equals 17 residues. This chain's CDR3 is CAWSPGARKGRDYGYTF. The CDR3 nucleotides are TGTGCCTGGAGTCCCGGGGCGCGGAAGGGCCGGGACTATGGCTACACCTTC.

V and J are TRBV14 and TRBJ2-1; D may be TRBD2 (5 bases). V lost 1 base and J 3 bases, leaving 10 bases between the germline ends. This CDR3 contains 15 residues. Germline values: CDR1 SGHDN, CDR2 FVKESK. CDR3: CASSQGGSLYNEQFF. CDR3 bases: TGTGCCAGCAGCCAAGGCGGGTCCCTCTACAATGAGCAGTTCTTC.

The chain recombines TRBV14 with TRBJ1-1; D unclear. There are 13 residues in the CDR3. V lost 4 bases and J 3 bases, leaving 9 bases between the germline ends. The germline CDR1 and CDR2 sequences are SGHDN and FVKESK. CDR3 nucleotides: TGTGCCAGCAGCCGGAGGGAGCACACTGAAGCTTTCTTT. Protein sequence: CASSRREHTEAFF.

The CDR3 sequence is CASSPPGGYEQYF. The CDR3 DNA reads as TGTGCCAGCAGTCCCCCGGGGGGGTACGAGCAGTACTTC. This chain links TRBV12-3 or TRBV12-4 with TRBJ2-7; TRBD2 matches 8 bases. CDR3 size: 13 residues. V dropped 5 bases and J dropped 4; count of bases not matched to a gene: 4.

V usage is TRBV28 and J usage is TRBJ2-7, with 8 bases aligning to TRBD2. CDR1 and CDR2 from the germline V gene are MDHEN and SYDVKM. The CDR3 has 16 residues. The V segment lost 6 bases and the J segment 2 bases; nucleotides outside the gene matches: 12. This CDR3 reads CASRGGGGRAAYEQYF. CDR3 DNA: TGTGCCAGCAGGGGGGGCGGGGGGAGAGCAGCCTACGAGCAGTACTTC.

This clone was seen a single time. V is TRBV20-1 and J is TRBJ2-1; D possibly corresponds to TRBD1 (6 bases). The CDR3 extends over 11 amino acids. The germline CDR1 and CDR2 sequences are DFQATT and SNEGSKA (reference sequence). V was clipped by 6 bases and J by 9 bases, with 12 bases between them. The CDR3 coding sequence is TGCAGTGCCGACCCCAGGGGTGAGCAGTTCTTC. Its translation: CSADPRGEQFF.

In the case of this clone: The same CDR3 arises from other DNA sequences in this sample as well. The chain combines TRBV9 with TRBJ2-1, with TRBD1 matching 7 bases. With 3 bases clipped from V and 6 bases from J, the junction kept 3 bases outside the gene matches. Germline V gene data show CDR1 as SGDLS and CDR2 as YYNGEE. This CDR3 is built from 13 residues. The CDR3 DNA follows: TGTGCCAGCAGCGCGGGGACAGCCAATGAGCAGTTCTTC. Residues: CASSAGTANEQFF.

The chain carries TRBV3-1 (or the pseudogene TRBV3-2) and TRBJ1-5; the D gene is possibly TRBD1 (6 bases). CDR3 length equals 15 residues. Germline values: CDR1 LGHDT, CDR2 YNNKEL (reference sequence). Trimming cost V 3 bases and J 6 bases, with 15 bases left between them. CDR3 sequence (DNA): TGTGCCAGCAGCCATGGGGAACAGGGAGGTCAGCCCCAGCATTTT. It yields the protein CASSHGEQGGQPQHF.

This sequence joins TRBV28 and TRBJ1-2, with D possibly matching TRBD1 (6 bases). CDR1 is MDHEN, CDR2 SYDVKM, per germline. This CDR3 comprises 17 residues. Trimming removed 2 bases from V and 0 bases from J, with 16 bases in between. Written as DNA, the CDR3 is TGTGCCAGCAGTTTAGGCCGGGGGGCTAAAACTAACTATGGCTACACCTTC. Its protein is CASSLGRGAKTNYGYTF.

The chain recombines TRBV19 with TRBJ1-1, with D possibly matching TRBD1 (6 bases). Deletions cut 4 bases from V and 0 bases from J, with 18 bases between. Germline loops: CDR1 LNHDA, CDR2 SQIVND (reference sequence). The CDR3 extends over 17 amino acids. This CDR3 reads CASSTIYMDRVNTEAFF. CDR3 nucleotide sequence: TGTGCCAGTAGTACGATCTACATGGACAGAGTGAACACTGAAGCTTTCTTT. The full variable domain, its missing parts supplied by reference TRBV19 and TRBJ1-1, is DGGITQSPKYLFRKEGQNVTLSCEQNLNHDAMYWYRQDPGQGLRLIYYSQIVNDFQKGDIAEGYSVSREKKESFPLTVTSAQKNPTAFYLCASSTIYMDRVNTEAFFGQGTRLTVV.

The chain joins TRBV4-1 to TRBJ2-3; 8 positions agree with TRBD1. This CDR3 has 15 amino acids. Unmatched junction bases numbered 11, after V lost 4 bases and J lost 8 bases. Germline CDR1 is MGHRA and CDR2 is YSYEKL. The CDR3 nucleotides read TGCGCCAGCAGCCCCGCAGGGGGCGCAAGGACTACGCAGTATTTT. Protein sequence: CASSPAGGARTTQYF.

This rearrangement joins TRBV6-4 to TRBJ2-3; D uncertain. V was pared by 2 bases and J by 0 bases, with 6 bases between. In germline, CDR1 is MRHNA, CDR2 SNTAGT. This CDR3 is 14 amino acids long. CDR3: CASSDDGSTDTQYF. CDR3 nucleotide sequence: TGTGCCAGCAGTGACGACGGAAGCACAGATACGCAGTATTTT.

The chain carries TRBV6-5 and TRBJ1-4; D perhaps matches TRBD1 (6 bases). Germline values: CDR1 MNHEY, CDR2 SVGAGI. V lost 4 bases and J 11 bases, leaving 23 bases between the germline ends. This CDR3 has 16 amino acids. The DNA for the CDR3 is TGTGCCAGCAGTTCGGAGGCGGGGGCGCGGGGAAGGAAACTGTTTTTT. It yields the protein CASSSEAGARGRKLFF.

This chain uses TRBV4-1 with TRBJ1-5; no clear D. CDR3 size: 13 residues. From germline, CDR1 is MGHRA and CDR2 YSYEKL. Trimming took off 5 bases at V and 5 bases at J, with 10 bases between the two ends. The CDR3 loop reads CASSLRTDQPQHF. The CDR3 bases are TGCGCCAGCAGCTTGAGGACCGATCAGCCCCAGCATTTT.

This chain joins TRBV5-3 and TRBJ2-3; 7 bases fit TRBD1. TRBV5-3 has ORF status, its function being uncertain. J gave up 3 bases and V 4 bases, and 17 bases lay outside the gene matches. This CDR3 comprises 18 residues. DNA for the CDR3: TGTGCCAGAAGCATACTCTATACAGGGGATGGGAGAACAGATACGCAGTATTTT. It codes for CARSILYTGDGRTDTQYF.

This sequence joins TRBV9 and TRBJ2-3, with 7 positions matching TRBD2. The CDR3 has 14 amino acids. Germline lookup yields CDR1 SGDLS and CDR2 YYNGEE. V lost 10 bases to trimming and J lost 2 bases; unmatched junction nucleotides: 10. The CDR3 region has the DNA TGTGCCGGGGGGAGGGATCCCCACACAGATACGCAGTATTTT. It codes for CAGGRDPHTDTQYF.

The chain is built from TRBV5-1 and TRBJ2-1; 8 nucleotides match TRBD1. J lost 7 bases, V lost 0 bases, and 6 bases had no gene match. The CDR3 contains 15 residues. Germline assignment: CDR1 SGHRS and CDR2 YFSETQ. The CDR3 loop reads CASSLGDRFKNEQFF. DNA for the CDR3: TGCGCCAGCAGCTTGGGGGACAGGTTCAAGAATGAGCAGTTCTTC.

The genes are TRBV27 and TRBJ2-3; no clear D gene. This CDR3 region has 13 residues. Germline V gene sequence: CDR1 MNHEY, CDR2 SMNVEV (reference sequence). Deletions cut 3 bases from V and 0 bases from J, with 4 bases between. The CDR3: CASSFLSTDTQYF. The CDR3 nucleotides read TGTGCCAGCAGTTTCCTGAGCACAGATACGCAGTATTTT.

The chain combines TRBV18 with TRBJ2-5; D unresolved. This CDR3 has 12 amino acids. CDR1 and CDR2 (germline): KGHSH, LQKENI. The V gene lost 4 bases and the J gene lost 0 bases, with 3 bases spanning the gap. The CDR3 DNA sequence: TGTGCCAGCTCACTGTACCAAGAGACCCAGTACTTC. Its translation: CASSLYQETQYF.